This TCR beta chain is from a study of Ad26.COV2.S vaccination and SARS-CoV-2 variants. In germline, CDR1 is SNHLY, CDR2 FYNNEI. Trimming left V 8 bases short and J 7 bases short, with 17 bases between. This CDR3 has 13 amino acids. Study-level points and caveats: Vaccinated and placebo-treated recipients had similar non-spike TCR breadth. Placebo recipients trailed vaccine recipients in spike-specific TCR breadth.

Produced via immunoSEQ multiplex PCR; TCRdb's table is partial and in-frame only. The profile covers about 350,000 clones, with 92% appearing a single time and 3% to 4% taken by the ten largest. Details on this clone: The antigen is unknown.

The V gene is TRBV2, the J gene TRBJ2-5; possibly TRBD1 for D (5 bases). The receptor was isolated from a human donor who had recovered from COVID-19. The sample consisted of peripheral blood, taken after recovery from COVID-19. Written as DNA, the CDR3 is TGTGCCAGCCATCCGGGCAATCAGGGGACCCAGTACTTC. This encodes CASHPGNQGTQYF.